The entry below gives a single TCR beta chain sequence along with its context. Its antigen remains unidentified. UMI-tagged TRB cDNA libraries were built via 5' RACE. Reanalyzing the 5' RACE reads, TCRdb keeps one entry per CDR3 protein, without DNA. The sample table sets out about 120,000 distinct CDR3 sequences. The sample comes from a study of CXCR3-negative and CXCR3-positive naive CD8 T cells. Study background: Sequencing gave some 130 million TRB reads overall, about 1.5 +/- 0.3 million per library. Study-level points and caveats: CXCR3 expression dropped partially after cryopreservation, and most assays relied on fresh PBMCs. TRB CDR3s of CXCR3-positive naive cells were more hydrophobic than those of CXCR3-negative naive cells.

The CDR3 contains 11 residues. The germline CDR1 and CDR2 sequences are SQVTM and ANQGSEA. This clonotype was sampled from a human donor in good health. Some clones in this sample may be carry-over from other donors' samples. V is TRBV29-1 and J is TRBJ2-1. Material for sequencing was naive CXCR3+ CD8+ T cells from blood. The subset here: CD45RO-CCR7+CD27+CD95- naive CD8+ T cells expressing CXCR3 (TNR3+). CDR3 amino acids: CSVDRLGEQFF.